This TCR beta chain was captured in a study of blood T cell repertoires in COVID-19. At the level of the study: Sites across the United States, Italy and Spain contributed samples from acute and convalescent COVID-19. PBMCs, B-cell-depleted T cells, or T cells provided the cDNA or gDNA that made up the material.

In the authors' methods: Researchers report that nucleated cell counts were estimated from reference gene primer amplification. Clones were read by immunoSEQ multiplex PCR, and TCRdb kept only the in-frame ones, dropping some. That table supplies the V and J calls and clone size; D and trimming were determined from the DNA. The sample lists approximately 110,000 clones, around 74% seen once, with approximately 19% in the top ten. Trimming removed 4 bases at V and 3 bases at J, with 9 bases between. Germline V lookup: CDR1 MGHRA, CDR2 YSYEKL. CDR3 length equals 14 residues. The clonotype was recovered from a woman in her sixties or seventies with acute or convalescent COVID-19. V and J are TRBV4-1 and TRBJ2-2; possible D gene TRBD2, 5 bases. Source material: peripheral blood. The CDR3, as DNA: TGCGCCAGCAGCCTTGGACTGTACACCGGGGAGCTGTTTTTT. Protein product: CASSLGLYTGELFF.